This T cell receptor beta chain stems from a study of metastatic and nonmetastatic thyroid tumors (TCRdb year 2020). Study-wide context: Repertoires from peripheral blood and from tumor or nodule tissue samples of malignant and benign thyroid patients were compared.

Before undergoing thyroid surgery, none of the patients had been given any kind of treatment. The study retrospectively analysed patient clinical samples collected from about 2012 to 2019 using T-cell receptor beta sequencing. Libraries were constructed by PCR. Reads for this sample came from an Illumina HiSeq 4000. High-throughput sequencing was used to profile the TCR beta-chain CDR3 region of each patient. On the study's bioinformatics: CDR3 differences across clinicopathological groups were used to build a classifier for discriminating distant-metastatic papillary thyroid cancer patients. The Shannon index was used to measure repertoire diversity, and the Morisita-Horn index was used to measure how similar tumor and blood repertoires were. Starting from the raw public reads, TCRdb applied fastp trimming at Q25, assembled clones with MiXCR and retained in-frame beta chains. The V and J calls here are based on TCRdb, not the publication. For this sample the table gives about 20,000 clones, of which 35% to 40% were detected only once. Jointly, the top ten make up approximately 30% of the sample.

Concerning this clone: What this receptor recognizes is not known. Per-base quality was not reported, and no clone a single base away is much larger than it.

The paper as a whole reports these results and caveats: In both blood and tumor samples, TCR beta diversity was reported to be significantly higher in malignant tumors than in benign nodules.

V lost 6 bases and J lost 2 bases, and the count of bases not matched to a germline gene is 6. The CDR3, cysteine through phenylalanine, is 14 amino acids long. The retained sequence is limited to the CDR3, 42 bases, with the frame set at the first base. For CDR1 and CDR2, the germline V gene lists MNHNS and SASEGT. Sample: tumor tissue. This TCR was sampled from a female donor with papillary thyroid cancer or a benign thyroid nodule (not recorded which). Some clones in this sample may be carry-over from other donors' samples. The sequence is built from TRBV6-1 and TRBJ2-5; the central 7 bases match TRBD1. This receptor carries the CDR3 CASRPGQSQETQYF. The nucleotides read TGTGCCAGCAGGCCGGGACAGAGTCAAGAGACCCAGTACTTC.